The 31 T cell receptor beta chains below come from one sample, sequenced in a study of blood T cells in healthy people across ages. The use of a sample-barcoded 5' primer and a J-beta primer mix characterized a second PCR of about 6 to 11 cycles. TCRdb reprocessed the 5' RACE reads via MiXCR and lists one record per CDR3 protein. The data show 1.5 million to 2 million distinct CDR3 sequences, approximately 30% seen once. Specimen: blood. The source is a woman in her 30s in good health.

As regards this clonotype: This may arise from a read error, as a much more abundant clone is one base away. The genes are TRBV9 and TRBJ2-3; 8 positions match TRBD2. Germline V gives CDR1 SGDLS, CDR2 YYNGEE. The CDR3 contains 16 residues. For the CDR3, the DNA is TGTGCCGGCAGCGCCAGCGGGAGCTCTAGCACAGATACGCAGTATTTT. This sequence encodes CAGSASGSSSTDTQYF.

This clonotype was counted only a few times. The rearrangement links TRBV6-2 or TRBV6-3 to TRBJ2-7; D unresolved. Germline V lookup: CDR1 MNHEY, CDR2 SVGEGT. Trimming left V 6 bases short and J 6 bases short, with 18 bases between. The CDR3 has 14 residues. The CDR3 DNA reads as TGTGCCAGCAGCCGCTTGGAGTGGGCGGCCGAGCAGTACTTC. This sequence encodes CASSRLEWAAEQYF.

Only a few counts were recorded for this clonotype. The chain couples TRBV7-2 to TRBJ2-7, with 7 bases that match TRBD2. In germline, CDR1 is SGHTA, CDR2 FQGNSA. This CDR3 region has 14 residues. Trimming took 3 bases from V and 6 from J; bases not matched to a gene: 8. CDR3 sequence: CASSLGWGGREQYF. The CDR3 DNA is TGTGCCAGCAGCTTGGGGTGGGGGGGTCGCGAGCAGTACTTC.

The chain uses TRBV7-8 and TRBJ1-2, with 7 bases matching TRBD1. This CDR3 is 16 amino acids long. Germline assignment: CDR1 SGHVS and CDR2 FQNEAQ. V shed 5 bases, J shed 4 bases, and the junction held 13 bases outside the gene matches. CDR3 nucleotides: TGTGCCAGCAGCCCCTATAACAGGGGAGGAGGCTATGGCTACACCTTC. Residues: CASSPYNRGGGYGYTF.

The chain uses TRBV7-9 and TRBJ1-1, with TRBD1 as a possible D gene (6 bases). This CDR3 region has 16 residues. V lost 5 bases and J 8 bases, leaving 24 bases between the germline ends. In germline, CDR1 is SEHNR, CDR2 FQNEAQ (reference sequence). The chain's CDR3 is CASSPMSTGLYSEAFF. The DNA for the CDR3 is TGTGCCAGCAGCCCCATGTCGACAGGACTATATTCCGAAGCTTTCTTT.

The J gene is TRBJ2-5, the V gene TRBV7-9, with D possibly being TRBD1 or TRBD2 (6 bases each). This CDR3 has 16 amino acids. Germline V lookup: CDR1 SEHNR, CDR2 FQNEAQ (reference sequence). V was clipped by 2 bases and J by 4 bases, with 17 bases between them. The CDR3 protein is CASSLPGTGRTETQYF. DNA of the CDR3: TGTGCCAGCAGCTTACCAGGCACAGGGAGGACAGAGACCCAGTACTTC.

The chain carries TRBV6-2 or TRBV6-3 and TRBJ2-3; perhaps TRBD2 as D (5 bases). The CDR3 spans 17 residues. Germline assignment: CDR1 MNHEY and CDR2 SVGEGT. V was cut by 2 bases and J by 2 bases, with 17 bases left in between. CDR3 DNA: TGTGCCAGCAGTTACACCCTCGAGGGTTCTTACACAGATACGCAGTATTTT. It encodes CASSYTLEGSYTDTQYF.

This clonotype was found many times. Written as DNA, the CDR3 is TGCAGCGTTGGGGTCGGGGGCATTAGGGAGACCCAGTACTTC. This encodes CSVGVGGIRETQYF. This chain uses TRBV29-1 with TRBJ2-5; D could derive from TRBD1 or TRBD2 (6 bases each). Germline assignment: CDR1 SQVTM and CDR2 ANQGSEA. Trimming shortened V by 4 bases and J by 5 bases, and 17 bases separated the two germline ends. The CDR3 extends over 14 amino acids.

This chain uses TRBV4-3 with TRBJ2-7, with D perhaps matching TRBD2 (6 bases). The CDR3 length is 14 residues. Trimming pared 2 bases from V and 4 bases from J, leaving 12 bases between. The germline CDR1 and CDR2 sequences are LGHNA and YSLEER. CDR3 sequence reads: CASSQFGGRYEQYF. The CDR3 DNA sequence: TGCGCCAGCAGCCAATTTGGTGGGAGGTACGAGCAGTACTTC.

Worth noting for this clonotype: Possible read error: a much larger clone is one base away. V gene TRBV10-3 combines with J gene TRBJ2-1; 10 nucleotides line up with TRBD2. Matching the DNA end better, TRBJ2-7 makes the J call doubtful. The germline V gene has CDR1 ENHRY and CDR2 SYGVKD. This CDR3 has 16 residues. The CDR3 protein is CAISDTSGISYNEQYF. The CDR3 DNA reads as TGTGCCATCAGTGATACTAGCGGGATCTCCTACAATGAGCAGTACTTC.

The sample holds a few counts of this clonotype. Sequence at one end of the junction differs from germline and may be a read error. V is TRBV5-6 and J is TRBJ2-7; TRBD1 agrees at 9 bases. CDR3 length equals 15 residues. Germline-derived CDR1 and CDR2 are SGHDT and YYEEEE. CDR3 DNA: TGTGCCAGCAGCGGGGCGGACAGGGGCTCCCACGAGCAGTACTTC. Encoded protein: CASSGADRGSHEQYF.

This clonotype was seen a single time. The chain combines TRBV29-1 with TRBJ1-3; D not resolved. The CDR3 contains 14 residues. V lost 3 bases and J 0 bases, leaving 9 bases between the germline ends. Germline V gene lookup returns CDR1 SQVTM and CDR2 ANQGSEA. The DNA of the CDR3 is TGCAGCGTTGATCTGGGAAACTCTGGAAACACCATATATTTT. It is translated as CSVDLGNSGNTIYF.

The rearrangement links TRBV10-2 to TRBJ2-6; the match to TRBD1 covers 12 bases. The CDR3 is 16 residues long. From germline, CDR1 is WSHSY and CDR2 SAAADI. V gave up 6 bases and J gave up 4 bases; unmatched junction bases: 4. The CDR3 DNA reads TGCGCCAGCAGGGGGACAGGGGGCATAGGGGCCAACGTCCTGACTTTC. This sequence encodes CASRGTGGIGANVLTF.

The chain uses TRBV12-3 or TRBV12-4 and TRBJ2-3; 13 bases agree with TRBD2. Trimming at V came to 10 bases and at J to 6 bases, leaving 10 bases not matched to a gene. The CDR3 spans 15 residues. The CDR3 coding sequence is TGTGCCATCGCCACTAGCGGGAGGGCTAGCGATACGCAGTATTTT. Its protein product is CAIATSGRASDTQYF.

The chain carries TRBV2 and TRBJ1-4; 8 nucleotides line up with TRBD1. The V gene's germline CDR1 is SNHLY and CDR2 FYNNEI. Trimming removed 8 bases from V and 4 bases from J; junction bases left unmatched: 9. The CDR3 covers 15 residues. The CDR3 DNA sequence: TGTGCCAGCCGACAGGGGAGGGGAGATAATGAAAAACTGTTTTTT. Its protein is CASRQGRGDNEKLFF.

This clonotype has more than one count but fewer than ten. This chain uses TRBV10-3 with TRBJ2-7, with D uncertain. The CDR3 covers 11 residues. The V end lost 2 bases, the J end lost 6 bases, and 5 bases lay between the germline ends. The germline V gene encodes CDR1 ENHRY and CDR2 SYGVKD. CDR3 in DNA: TGTGCCATCAGTGAGGGACCCGAGCAGTACTTC. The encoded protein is CAISEGPEQYF.

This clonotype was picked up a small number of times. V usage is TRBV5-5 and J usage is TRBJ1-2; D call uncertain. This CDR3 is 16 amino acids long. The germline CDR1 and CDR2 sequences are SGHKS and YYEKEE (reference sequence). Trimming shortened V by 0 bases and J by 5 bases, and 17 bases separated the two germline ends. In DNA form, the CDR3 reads TGTGCCAGCAGCTTGGGGATTGGAAGAGGGAGTTATGGCTACACCTTC. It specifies CASSLGIGRGSYGYTF. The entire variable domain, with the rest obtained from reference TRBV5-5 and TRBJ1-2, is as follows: DAGVTQSPTHLIKTRGQQVTLRCSPISGHKSVSWYQQVLGQGPQFIFQYYEKEERGRGNFPDRFSARQFPNYSSELNVNALLLGDSALYLCASSLGIGRGSYGYTFGSGTRLTVV.

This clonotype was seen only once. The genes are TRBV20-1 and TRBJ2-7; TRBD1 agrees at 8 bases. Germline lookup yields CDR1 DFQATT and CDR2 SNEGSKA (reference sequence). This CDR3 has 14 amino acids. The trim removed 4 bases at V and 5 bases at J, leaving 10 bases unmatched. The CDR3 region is CSATEDRVGNEQYF. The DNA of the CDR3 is TGCAGTGCTACAGAGGACAGGGTAGGCAACGAGCAGTACTTC.

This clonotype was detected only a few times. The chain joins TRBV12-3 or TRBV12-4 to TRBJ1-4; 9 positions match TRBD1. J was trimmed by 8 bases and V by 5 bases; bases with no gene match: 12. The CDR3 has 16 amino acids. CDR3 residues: CASSPSQGQGMEKLFF. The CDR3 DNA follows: TGTGCCAGCAGTCCCTCCCAGGGACAGGGTATGGAAAAACTGTTTTTT.

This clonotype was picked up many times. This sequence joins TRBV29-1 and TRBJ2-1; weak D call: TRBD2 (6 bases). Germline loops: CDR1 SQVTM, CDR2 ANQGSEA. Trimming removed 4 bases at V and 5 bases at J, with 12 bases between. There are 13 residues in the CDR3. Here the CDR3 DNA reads TGCAGCGTTGTTCGCGGGATGAACAATGAGCAGTTCTTC. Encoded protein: CSVVRGMNNEQFF.

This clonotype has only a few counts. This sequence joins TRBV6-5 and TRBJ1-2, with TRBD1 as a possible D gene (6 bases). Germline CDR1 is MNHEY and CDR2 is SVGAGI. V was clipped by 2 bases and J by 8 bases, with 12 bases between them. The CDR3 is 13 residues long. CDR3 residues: CASSYNRERGYTF. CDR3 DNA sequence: TGTGCCAGCAGTTACAACAGGGAGAGGGGCTACACCTTC.

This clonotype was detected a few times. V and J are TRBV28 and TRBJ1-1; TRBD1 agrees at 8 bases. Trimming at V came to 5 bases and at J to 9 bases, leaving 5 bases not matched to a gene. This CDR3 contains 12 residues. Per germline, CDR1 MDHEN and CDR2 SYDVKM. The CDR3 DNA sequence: TGTGCCAGCAGTGCCCCAGGGGGCAAAGCTTTCTTT. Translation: CASSAPGGKAFF.

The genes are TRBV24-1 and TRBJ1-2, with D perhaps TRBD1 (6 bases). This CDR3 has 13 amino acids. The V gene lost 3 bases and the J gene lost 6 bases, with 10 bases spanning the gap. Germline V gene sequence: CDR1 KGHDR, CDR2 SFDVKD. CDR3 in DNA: TGTGCCACCAGTGATGCCGACAGGAATGGCTACACCTTC. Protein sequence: CATSDADRNGYTF.

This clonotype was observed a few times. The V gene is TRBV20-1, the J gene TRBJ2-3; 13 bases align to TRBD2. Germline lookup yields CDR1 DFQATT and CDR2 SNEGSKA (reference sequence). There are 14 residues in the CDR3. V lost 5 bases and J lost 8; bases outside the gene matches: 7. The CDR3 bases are TGCAGTGCTGGGACTAGCGGGGTTCAGGGTACGCAGTATTTT. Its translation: CSAGTSGVQGTQYF.

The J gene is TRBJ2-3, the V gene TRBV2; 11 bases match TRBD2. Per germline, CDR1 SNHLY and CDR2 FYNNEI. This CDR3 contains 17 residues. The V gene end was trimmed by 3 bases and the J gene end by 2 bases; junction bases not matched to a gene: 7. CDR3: CASSDHLTSGVTDTQYF. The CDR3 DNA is TGTGCCAGCAGTGATCACCTGACTAGCGGGGTCACAGATACGCAGTATTTT.

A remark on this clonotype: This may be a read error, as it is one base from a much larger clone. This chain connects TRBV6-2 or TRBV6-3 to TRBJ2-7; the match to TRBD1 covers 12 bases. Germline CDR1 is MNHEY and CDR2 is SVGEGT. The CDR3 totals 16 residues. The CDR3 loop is CASTRRDRGLDYERYF. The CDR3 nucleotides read TGTGCCAGCACTCGCCGGGACAGGGGGCTCGACTACGAGCGGTACTTC.

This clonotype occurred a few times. CDR3 nucleotides: TGTGCCAGCAGCTTACCCGCTACGGGTCCGGGCGAGCAGTACTTC. This sequence encodes CASSLPATGPGEQYF. V gene TRBV7-2 combines with J gene TRBJ2-5; D is uncertain. The J call may be mistaken, given a closer DNA end match to TRBJ2-7. Germline V gives CDR1 SGHTA, CDR2 FQGNSA. The CDR3 covers 15 residues.

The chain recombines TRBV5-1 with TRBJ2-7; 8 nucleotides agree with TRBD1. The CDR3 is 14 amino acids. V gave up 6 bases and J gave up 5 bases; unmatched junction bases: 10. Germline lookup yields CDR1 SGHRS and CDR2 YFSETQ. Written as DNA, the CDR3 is TGCGCCAGCAAAATCGACAGGGGTGAGGACGAGCAGTACTTC. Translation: CASKIDRGEDEQYF.

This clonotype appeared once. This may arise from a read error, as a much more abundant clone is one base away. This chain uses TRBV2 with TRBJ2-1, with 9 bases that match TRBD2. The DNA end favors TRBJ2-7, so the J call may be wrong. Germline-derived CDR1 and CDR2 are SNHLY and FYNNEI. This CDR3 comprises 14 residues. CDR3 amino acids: CACISTASGNEQYF. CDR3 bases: TGTGCCTGCATAAGCACGGCTAGCGGGAACGAGCAGTACTTC.

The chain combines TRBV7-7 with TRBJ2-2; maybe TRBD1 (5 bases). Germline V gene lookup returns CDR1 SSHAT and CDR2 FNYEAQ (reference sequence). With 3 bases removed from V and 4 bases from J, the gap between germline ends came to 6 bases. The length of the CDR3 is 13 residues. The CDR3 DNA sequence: TGTGCCAGCAGCTTCAGGGCCACCGGGGAGCTGTTTTTT. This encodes CASSFRATGELFF. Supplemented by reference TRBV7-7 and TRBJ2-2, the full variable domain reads GAGVSQSPRYKVTKRGQDVTLRCDPISSHATLYWYQQALGQGPEFLTYFNYEAQPDKSGLPSDRFSAERPEGSISTLTIQRTEQRDSAMYRCASSFRATGELFFGEGSRLTVL.

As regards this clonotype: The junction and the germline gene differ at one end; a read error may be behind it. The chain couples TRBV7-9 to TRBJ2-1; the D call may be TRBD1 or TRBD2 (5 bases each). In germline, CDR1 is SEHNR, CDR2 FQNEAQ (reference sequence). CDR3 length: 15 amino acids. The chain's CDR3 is CASNLLLVGTNEQFF. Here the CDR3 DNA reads TGTGCCAGCAACTTATTGCTAGTAGGGACCAATGAGCAGTTCTTC.